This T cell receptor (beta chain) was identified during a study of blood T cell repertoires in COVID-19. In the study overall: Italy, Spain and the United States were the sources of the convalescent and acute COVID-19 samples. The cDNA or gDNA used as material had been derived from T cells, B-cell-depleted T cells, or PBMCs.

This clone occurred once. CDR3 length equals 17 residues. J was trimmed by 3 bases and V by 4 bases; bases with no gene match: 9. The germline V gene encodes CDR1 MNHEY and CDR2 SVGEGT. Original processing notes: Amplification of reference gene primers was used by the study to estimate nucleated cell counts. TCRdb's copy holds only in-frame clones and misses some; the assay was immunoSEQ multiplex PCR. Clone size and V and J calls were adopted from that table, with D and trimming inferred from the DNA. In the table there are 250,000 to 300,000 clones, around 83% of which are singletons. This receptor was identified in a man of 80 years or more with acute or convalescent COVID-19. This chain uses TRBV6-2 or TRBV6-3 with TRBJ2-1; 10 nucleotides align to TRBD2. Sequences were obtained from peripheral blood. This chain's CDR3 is CASSSTALAGGYNEQFF. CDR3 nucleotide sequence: TGTGCCAGCAGTTCAACAGCGTTAGCGGGGGGCTACAATGAGCAGTTCTTC.